This T cell receptor beta chain appears in the sequencing data of a study of blood T cell repertoires in COVID-19. Across the study: COVID-19 samples from acute and convalescent phases originated in the United States, Italy and Spain. T cells, B-cell-depleted T cells, or PBMCs supplied cDNA or gDNA.

Per the germline V gene, CDR1 is ENHRY and CDR2 is SYGVKD. V was pared by 0 bases and J by 3 bases, with 10 bases of the junction left unmatched. The CDR3 length is 17 residues. The authors' processing: Estimated nucleated cell counts came from reference gene primer amplification. Method: immunoSEQ multiplex PCR; TCRdb's copy keeps in-frame clones and lacks some. V, J and clone size were drawn from that table, and D and trimming were deduced from the DNA. Among 200,000 to 250,000 clones listed, 70% to 90% were seen once. The chain links TRBV10-3 to TRBJ2-7; 8 nucleotides agree with TRBD1. The TCR comes from a woman younger than 30 who had recovered from COVID-19. The sequenced material came from peripheral blood. The CDR3 reads CAISESRSGGFFYEQYF. In DNA form, the CDR3 reads TGTGCCATCAGTGAGTCGAGGTCAGGGGGCTTTTTCTACGAGCAGTACTTC.